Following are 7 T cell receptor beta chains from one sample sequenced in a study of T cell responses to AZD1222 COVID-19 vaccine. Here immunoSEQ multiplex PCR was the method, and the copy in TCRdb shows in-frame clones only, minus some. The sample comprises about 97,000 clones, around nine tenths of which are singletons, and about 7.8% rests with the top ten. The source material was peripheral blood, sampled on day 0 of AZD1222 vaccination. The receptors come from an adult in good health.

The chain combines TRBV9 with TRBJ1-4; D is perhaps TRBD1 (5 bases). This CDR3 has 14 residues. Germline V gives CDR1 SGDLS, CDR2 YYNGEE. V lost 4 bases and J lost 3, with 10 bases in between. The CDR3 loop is CASSWDSSNEKLFF. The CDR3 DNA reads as TGTGCCAGCAGCTGGGACTCATCTAATGAAAAACTGTTTTTT.

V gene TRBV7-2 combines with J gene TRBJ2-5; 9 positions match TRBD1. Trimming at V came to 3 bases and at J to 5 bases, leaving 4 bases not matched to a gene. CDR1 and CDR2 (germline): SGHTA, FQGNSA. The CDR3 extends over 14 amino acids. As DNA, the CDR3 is TGTGCCAGCAGCTTTCAACAGGGGGCCGAGACCCAGTACTTC. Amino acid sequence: CASSFQQGAETQYF.

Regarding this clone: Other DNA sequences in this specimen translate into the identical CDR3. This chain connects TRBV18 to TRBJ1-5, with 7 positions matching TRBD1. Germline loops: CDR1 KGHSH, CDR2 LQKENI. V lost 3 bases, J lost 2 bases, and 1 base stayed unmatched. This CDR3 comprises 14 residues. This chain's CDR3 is CASSPTGGNQPQHF. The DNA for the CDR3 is TGTGCCAGCTCACCTACAGGGGGCAATCAGCCCCAGCATTTT. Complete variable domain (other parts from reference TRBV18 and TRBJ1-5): NAGVMQNPRHLVRRRGQEARLRCSPMKGHSHVYWYRQLPEEGLKFMVYLQKENIIDESGMPKERFSAEFPKEGPSILRIQQVVRGDSAAYFCASSPTGGNQPQHFGDGTRLSIL.

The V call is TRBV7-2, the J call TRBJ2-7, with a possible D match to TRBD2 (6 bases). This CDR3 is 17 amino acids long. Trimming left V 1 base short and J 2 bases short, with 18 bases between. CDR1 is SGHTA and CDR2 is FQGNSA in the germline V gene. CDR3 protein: CASSLGPGGSGPYEQYF. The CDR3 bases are TGTGCCAGCAGCTTAGGGCCGGGCGGTAGCGGCCCCTACGAGCAGTACTTC.

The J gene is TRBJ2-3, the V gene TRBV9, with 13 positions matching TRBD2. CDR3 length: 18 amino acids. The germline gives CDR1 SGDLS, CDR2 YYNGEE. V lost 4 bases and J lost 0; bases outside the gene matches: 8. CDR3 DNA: TGTGCCAGCAGCCCCACTAGCGGGAGGGCCACTAGCACAGATACGCAGTATTTT. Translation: CASSPTSGRATSTDTQYF.

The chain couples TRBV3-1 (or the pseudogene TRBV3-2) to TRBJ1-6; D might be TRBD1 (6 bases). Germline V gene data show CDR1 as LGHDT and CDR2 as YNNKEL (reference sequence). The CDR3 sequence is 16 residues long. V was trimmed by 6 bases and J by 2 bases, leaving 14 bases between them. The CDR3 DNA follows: TGTGCCAGCAGGGAACAGGGAAACCCCTATAATTCACCCCTCCACTTT. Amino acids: CASREQGNPYNSPLHF.

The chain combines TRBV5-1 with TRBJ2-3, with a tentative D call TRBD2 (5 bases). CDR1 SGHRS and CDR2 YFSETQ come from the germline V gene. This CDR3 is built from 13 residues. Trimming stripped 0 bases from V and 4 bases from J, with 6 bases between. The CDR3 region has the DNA TGCGCCAGCAGCTTGGACGGGGCAGATACGCAGTATTTT. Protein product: CASSLDGADTQYF.